This T cell receptor (beta chain) was sequenced during a study of T-cell reconstitution after alpha-beta-depleted transplantation in children listed by TCRdb under 2016. About the study as a whole: The study quantitatively tracked T-cell immune reconstitution after TCRalphabeta/CD19-depleted allogeneic hematopoietic cell transplantation in children using TCR repertoire profiling. The full study reports these points: Over subsequent months, a decline in hyperexpanded clone frequencies was noted, and after one year, T-cell counts and TCRbeta diversity were mostly ascribed to newly produced T cells. The apparently early alphabetaT-cell count recovery about two months after transplant was reportedly dependent on only several hundred rapidly expanded clones derived from non-depleted graft cells. In some patients, the high TCRbeta diversity seen at day 60 was put down to recipient T cells and intrathymic progenitors that had survived conditioning.

The treatment or condition label corresponds to: allogeneic hematopoietic cell transplantation with graft depleted of TCRalphabeta T cells and CD19 B cells. The children who served as transplant recipients had been given grafts of TCRalphabeta/CD19-depleted allogeneic hematopoietic cells. Turning to this clonotype: The specificity of this receptor is unknown. The record has no base qualities; no much larger clone is one base away.

The receptor library was made with PCR. The sequencer listed for this sample is Illumina HiSeq 2500. To normalize quantification of the TCRbeta repertoire, the TCR libraries were built with molecular barcoding that relied on unique molecular identifiers. The public reads were reprocessed in TCRdb via fastp at Q25 and MiXCR, keeping in-frame beta chains. When rows share a CDR3 protein, they turn into one entry using the most common DNA and genes. Recorded for this sample are about 420,000 distinct CDR3 sequences; about 17% of them occurred a single time. The leading ten clones occupy 25% to 30% of the sample. The material sequenced was PBMCs, mostly from graft donor cells, taken 360 days after TCRalphabeta/CD19-depleted stem cell transplant. This receptor was identified in a boy under three years old who had a stem cell transplant for Wiskott-Aldrich syndrome, so the T cells may come from the graft donor.

The CDR3 reads CASSQGRDTRFSGANVLTF. The DNA is TGCGCCAGCAGCCAAGGACGGGACACTCGATTCTCTGGGGCCAACGTCCTGACTTTC. The V and J genes are TRBV4-1 and TRBJ2-6; TRBD1 is a possible D gene, resting on 6 matching bases. Counted from cysteine to phenylalanine, this CDR3 has 19 amino acids. The entry retains the CDR3 DNA only, 57 bases that are in frame from base 1. V is reduced by 1 base and J by 0 bases, leaving a spacing of 16 bases between them. CDR1 and CDR2, looked up from the germline V gene, are MGHRA and YSYEKL.